Reported below is one T cell receptor beta chain. Its antigen is unknown. The sample comes from a study of cytomegalovirus exposure and HLA in healthy donors. Study conclusions and caveats: The tendency of first-cohort TCR clusters to co-occur in the roughly 120 validation repertoires was the finding of a later analysis.

The method was immunoSEQ multiplex PCR; TCRdb's version includes in-frame clones alone and lacks a portion of them. Of tens of thousands of clones listed, 84% are singletons. Trimming left V 2 bases short and J 2 bases short, with 10 bases between. Per the germline V gene, CDR1 is SGHTA and CDR2 is FQGNSA. CDR3 size: 15 residues. This clonotype originated in a woman aged 18-29 years in good health and CMV-seropositive. The genes are TRBV7-2 and TRBJ1-3; D call uncertain. Sequenced input: PBMCs. In DNA, the CDR3 is TGTGCCAGCAGCTTATCCGGAGGTACTGGAAACACCATATATTTT. Its translation: CASSLSGGTGNTIYF.